The 5 T cell receptor beta chains given below trace back to one sample, sequenced in a study of blood T cell repertoires in COVID-19. Sequencing was performed with immunoSEQ multiplex PCR; in TCRdb, only in-frame clones are kept and a portion is missing. The table includes around 200,000 clones, roughly nine tenths detected once. Material: peripheral blood. The receptors were gathered from a man aged 70 or older with active or convalescent COVID-19.

This rearrangement joins TRBV19 to TRBJ1-1, with D perhaps TRBD1 (6 bases). The CDR3 runs 15 residues. Germline V gene data show CDR1 as LNHDA and CDR2 as SQIVND (reference sequence). V shed 1 base and J shed 4 bases, with 13 bases lying between them. The CDR3 region is CASSIAAGGGTEAFF. CDR3 nucleotides: TGTGCCAGTAGTATAGCTGCGGGGGGCGGCACTGAAGCTTTCTTT.

The chain is built from TRBV5-6 and TRBJ2-5, with 7 bases that match TRBD1. The germline CDR1 and CDR2 sequences are SGHDT and YYEEEE. This CDR3 is 15 amino acids long. The trim removed 4 bases at V and 2 bases at J, leaving 8 bases unmatched. The DNA of the CDR3 is TGTGCCAGCAGCATCCCGAGGGGGCAACAAGAGACCCAGTACTTC. Translation gives CASSIPRGQQETQYF.

The genes are TRBV5-8 and TRBJ2-7; D unresolved. Between the trimmed V and J ends, which lost 1 base and 0 bases, there was a span of 11 bases. CDR3 length: 15 residues. Per germline, CDR1 SGHTS and CDR2 YDEGEE. CDR3 in amino acids: CASSLSFVSSYEQYF. CDR3 nucleotides: TGTGCCAGCAGCTTGAGTTTCGTGAGCTCCTACGAGCAGTACTTC. Full variable domain (remainder filled in from reference TRBV5-8 and TRBJ2-7): EAGVTQSPTHLIKTRGQQATLRCSPISGHTSVYWYQQALGLGLQFLLWYDEGEERNRGNFPPRFSGRQFPNYSSELNVNALELEDSALYLCASSLSFVSSYEQYFGPGTRLTVT.

The rearrangement uses TRBV19 and TRBJ1-2; unclear D gene. This CDR3 has 14 amino acids. Germline assignment: CDR1 LNHDA and CDR2 SQIVND (reference sequence). V gave up 7 bases and J gave up 0 bases, with 12 bases separating them. The CDR3 sequence: CASTIPGTNYGYTF. Here the CDR3 DNA reads TGTGCCAGTACGATACCCGGGACTAACTATGGCTACACCTTC. Full variable domain (outside the CDR3, taken from reference TRBV19 and TRBJ1-2): DGGITQSPKYLFRKEGQNVTLSCEQNLNHDAMYWYRQDPGQGLRLIYYSQIVNDFQKGDIAEGYSVSREKKESFPLTVTSAQKNPTAFYLCASTIPGTNYGYTFGSGTRLTVV.

V gene TRBV5-1 combines with J gene TRBJ2-7; 8 bases agree with TRBD1. The germline CDR1 and CDR2 sequences are SGHRS and YFSETQ. Trimming removed 4 bases from V and 3 bases from J; junction bases left unmatched: 9. The CDR3 consists of 15 residues. Here the CDR3 DNA reads TGCGCCAGCAGCACCTTACCGACAGGGGTCTACGAGCAGTACTTC. Its protein is CASSTLPTGVYEQYF.